This TCR beta chain was observed in a study of identical twins (TCRdb year 2016). With respect to the entire study: TCR alpha and beta repertoires from monozygotic twins, unrelated adults of various ages and cord blood were deep-sequenced to test whether fetal clonotypes persist. To rule out contamination, replicate twin experiments were performed at different times with different library preparation protocols. Points the paper makes about the study in general: Zero-insertion analyses could be partly confounded by invariant T cells such as MAIT and iNKT, although diverse VJ usage argued against such confounding for most clonotypes. In monozygotic twins, recombination models systematically underestimated out-of-frame TCR alpha sharing, but the models matched the sharing seen between unrelated individuals. Because the same donors could not be followed over many years, the conclusions relied on cross-sectional statistical analysis. Fewer insertions were carried by abundant cord blood beta clonotypes, a similar but weaker trend appeared in young adult naive repertoires, and no such trend appeared in memory repertoires. The excess sharing between twins in beta out-of-frame sequences was weaker because fewer shared sequences reduced the signal-to-noise ratio. Compared with coincidental sharing between unrelated individuals, out-of-frame TCR alpha sequences shared between twins had an excess of sequences with low generation probability.

All donors were healthy Caucasians. Three pairs of female monozygotic twins, all aged roughly 18 to 29 years, were included in the twin cohort. Positive isolation kits from Invitrogen were used to isolate CD4+ and CD8+ T cell populations. V is shortened by 1 base, J by 5 bases, and the region joining them spans 8 bases. Spanning cysteine to phenylalanine, the CDR3 consists of 13 amino acids. This entry keeps only the CDR3 DNA: 39 bases, framed from base 1. Library creation used 5' RACE. The data were produced on an Illumina HiSeq 2000. A universal primer binding site was added through template switching, and the final cDNA carried a unique molecular identifier so that TCR cDNA molecules could be counted accurately. Specific primers in the conserved constant-segment region were used to synthesize first-strand cDNA for TCR alpha and beta chains. To control for contamination, each cDNA library was double barcoded with a SMART-Mk sample barcode plus Illumina barcodes. Two successive PCR steps introduced TruSeq adapter sequences along with Illumina sample barcodes. The Illumina HiSeq platform was used with custom primers to sequence TCR alpha and beta cDNA libraries. Under the source paper's analysis protocol: MiGEC processed the raw reads to extract unique molecular identifiers, while MiXCR was used to determine the CDR3 positions. Recombination models were inferred per individual with the repgenHMM and IGoR tools using an EM algorithm. Shared clonotype analysis was performed with the tcR package in R, normalizing sharing by the product of cloneset sizes. To study raw recombination without the effects of thymic and clonal selection, out-of-frame nonproductive sequences were analyzed. TCRdb trimmed public reads at Q25 via fastp, called clones via MiXCR and kept in-frame beta chains. Every entry covers one CDR3 protein and lists the most common genes and DNA from its rows. What appears here as the V and J calls and clone size reflects TCRdb's work, not the paper's. The table for this sample lists around 490,000 distinct CDR3 sequences; around 15% of them were counted only once. Approximately 1% of the sample is taken by the ten largest.

This clonotype has only a few counts. The clone's antigen remains unknown. Base qualities were left out, and no much larger clone turns up one base away. This same sample was also taken into another study, of yellow fever vaccine responses in identical twins. Per the second study: The T cell response to vaccination in identical twins was reported by the authors to appear partly convergent and partly personalized. The study precisely tracked vaccine-responding T cell clones in identical twins.

The source is a woman aged 18-29 years in good health. This sequence uses TRBV12-3 or TRBV12-4 and TRBJ2-5, with the identity of the D gene unclear. The sample consisted of CD4+ T cells sorted from blood. For the CDR3, the sequence is CASSLVGLETQYF. In nucleotides, the sequence is TGTGCCAGCAGTTTAGTAGGGTTGGAGACCCAGTACTTC.